This entry features one T cell receptor (beta chain) sequence. The CDR3 loop spans 13 amino acids. Per the germline V gene, CDR1 is LGHDT and CDR2 is YNNKEL (reference sequence). V lost 8 bases to trimming and J lost 5 bases, with 13 bases between them. This record belongs to a study of blood T cell repertoires in COVID-19. In terms of age and location, participants ranged from roughly 18 to 90 years and lived in about 25 US areas. Recovered status in Cohort 3 required two negative PCRs, clearance, or symptom resolution. Authors' processing steps: How many nucleated cells were present was estimated from reference gene primer amplification. Libraries were prepared by immunoSEQ multiplex PCR; TCRdb keeps only in-frame clonotypes and omits some of them. V and J calls and clone size are as listed in that table; D and trimming were resolved from the DNA. The profile covers more than 200,000 clones, with around 90% appearing a single time and about 1.5% taken by the ten largest.

The clonotype originates from a woman aged 50 to 60 who had recovered from COVID-19. Sequencing input: PBMCs or T cells enriched from blood (not recorded which). The genes are TRBV3-1 (or the pseudogene TRBV3-2) and TRBJ1-5, with D possibly matching TRBD1 (5 bases). The CDR3 DNA follows: TGTGCCAGCGGACAAATGACGGATCAGCCCCAGCATTTT. Translating it yields CASGQMTDQPQHF.